A single TCR beta chain is shown here with its context. Antigen: not known. The V and J ends lost 0 bases and 5 bases respectively, with 14 bases between them. CDR1 and CDR2 (germline): SGHNT, YYREEE (reference sequence). The CDR3 spans 15 residues. All the people who gave samples were healthy bone marrow donors. This PCR relied on a set of 60 Vbeta primers and 13 Jbeta primers. The repertoire was sequenced with immunoSEQ multiplex PCR; TCRdb's copy has only in-frame clones and lacks some. The data show roughly 200,000 clones, 79% seen once. The source of the sample is a study of cytomegalovirus exposure and HLA in healthy donors. Study-wide points: The study flagged some 180 TCR beta chains as cytomegalovirus-associated. Sequence variants that were highly shared formed a cluster that was likely a sequencing artifact.

The source is a woman aged 40-49 years in good health and CMV-seronegative. The chain links TRBV5-4 to TRBJ1-1; D unresolved. Sequencing was done on a sample of PBMCs. In DNA, the CDR3 is TGTGCCAGCAGCTTGGGGGGAGGCGCCGGGACTGAAGCTTTCTTT. Protein product: CASSLGGGAGTEAFF. Full variable domain (rest looked up from reference TRBV5-4 and TRBJ1-1): ETGVTQSPTHLIKTRGQQVTLRCSSQSGHNTVSWYQQALGQGPQFIFQYYREEENGRGNFPPRFSGLQFPNYSSELNVNALELDDSALYLCASSLGGGAGTEAFFGQGTRLTVV.